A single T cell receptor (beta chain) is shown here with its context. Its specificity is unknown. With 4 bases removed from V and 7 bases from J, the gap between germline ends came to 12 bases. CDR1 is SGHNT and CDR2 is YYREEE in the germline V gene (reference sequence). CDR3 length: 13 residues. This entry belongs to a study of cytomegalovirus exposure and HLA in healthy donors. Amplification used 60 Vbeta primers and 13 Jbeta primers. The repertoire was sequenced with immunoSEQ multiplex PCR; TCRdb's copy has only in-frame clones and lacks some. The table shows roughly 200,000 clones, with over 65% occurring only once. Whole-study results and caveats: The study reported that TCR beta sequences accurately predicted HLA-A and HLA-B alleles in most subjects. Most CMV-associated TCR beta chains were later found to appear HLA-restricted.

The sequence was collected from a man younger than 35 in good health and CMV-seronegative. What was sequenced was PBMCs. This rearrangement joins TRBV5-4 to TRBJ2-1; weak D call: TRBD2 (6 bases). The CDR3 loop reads CASSPGLQNEQFF. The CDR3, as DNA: TGTGCCAGCAGCCCGGGACTTCAGAATGAGCAGTTCTTC.